The 16 T cell receptor beta chains below were found in one sample sequenced in a study of cytotoxic CD8 clonotypes in ibrutinib-treated CLL. Sequenced by immunoSEQ multiplex PCR; TCRdb stores in-frame clones only, minus some. The sample lists approximately 60,000 clones, roughly three fifths seen once, with roughly 20% in the top ten. The source was PBMCs, collected after 24 months of ibrutinib treatment. The receptors stem from a human donor with chronic lymphocytic leukemia.

This rearrangement joins TRBV7-2 to TRBJ2-2; 8 bases are shared with TRBD1. Germline assignment: CDR1 SGHTA and CDR2 FQGNSA. This CDR3 spans 15 amino acids. The junction had 4 bases not matched to a gene; V was cut back by 2 bases and J by 5 bases. The CDR3 reads CASSLRRTGTGELFF. In DNA, the CDR3 is TGTGCCAGCAGCTTAAGACGGACAGGGACCGGGGAGCTGTTTTTT.

The chain uses TRBV5-1 and TRBJ1-4; D gene ambiguous. The CDR3 has 14 amino acids. V lost 0 bases and J 0 bases, leaving 3 bases between the germline ends. CDR1 and CDR2 from the germline V gene are SGHRS and YFSETQ. This chain's CDR3 is CASSLDATNEKLFF. The CDR3 DNA reads as TGCGCCAGCAGCTTGGATGCAACTAATGAAAAACTGTTTTTT.

The V gene is TRBV6-5, the J gene TRBJ1-2, with D perhaps matching TRBD1 (6 bases). V gave up 6 bases and J gave up 7 bases, with 15 bases separating them. Germline lookup yields CDR1 MNHEY and CDR2 SVGAGI. The CDR3 runs to 13 residues. The CDR3: CASRDIQGSGYTF. For the CDR3, the DNA is TGTGCCAGCAGAGATATACAGGGCTCTGGCTACACCTTC.

The chain employs TRBV15 and TRBJ1-3, with a weak D call TRBD1 (5 bases). Trimming took 0 bases from V and 4 from J, leaving 13 bases between them. The CDR3 is 16 amino acids. Germline lookup yields CDR1 LNHNV and CDR2 YYDKDF (reference sequence). CDR3 DNA sequence: TGTGCCACCAGCAGAGATTTAAGGGGTTCCGGAAACACCATATATTTT. This gives the protein CATSRDLRGSGNTIYF.

At least ten counts were recorded for this clone. CDR3 coding DNA: TGTGCCAGCAGCTTAGCCCACAGAGCCAACTATGGCTACACCTTC. This sequence encodes CASSLAHRANYGYTF. The chain recombines TRBV7-8 with TRBJ1-2; no clear D. Trimming took 0 bases from V and 2 from J, leaving 10 bases between them. CDR1 and CDR2 from the germline V gene are SGHVS and FQNEAQ. This CDR3 spans 15 amino acids.

This clone has just one count. The chain recombines TRBV28 with TRBJ1-2; D gene ambiguous. Germline values: CDR1 MDHEN, CDR2 SYDVKM. Trimming left V 11 bases short and J 8 bases short, with 15 bases between. The CDR3 contains 11 residues. The CDR3 protein is CAAGHPKGYTF. The CDR3 nucleotides are TGTGCCGCCGGCCACCCTAAGGGCTACACCTTC.

The V call is TRBV7-9, the J call TRBJ2-1; TRBD1 might be the D (5 bases). Trimming left V 2 bases short and J 12 bases short, with 14 bases between. CDR1 and CDR2 from the germline V gene are SEHNR and FQNEAQ (reference sequence). This CDR3 region has 13 residues. The DNA for the CDR3 is TGTGCCAGCAGCTTAATAACAGGTTTAGGGCAGTTCTTC. Amino acids: CASSLITGLGQFF.

The gene calls are TRBV19 and TRBJ1-4; D is undetermined. This CDR3 has 14 amino acids. Between the trimmed V and J ends, which lost 5 bases and 0 bases, there was a span of 7 bases. The germline gives CDR1 LNHDA, CDR2 SQIVND (reference sequence). The CDR3 DNA is TGTGCCAGTAGTCGGCTTGCAACTAATGAAAAACTGTTTTTT. It yields the protein CASSRLATNEKLFF. The full variable domain, completed using reference TRBV19 and TRBJ1-4, is DGGITQSPKYLFRKEGQNVTLSCEQNLNHDAMYWYRQDPGQGLRLIYYSQIVNDFQKGDIAEGYSVSREKKESFPLTVTSAQKNPTAFYLCASSRLATNEKLFFGSGTQLSVL.

This sequence joins TRBV19 and TRBJ1-5; D uncertain. Germline loops: CDR1 LNHDA, CDR2 SQIVND (reference sequence). The germline V and J ends were trimmed by 9 bases and 1 base, with 13 bases remaining between them. The CDR3 runs 14 residues. The DNA for the CDR3 is TGTGCCAGCGCCGCGGGGAAGAGCAATCAGCCCCAGCATTTT. It translates to CASAAGKSNQPQHF.

This clone was counted at least ten times. This chain uses TRBV28 with TRBJ2-1; 13 bases match TRBD2. The CDR3 length is 19 residues. The germline gives CDR1 MDHEN, CDR2 SYDVKM. Unmatched junction bases numbered 11, after V lost 6 bases and J lost 0 bases. CDR3 coding DNA: TGTGCCAGCAGGCTGCCGGGACTAGCGGGGTCAAGCTCCTACAATGAGCAGTTCTTC. It translates to CASRLPGLAGSSSYNEQFF.

The chain uses TRBV29-1 and TRBJ2-3; D ambiguous. The CDR3 extends over 12 amino acids. Trimming took off 3 bases at V and 0 bases at J, with 4 bases between the two ends. CDR1 is SQVTM and CDR2 is ANQGSEA in the germline V gene. CDR3 DNA sequence: TGCAGCGTTGATAGTAGCACAGATACGCAGTATTTT. It yields the protein CSVDSSTDTQYF.

The chain recombines TRBV7-2 with TRBJ2-1; maybe TRBD1 (5 bases). This CDR3 is built from 16 residues. V lost 2 bases, J lost 3 bases, and 14 bases lay in between. Germline CDR1 is SGHTA and CDR2 is FQGNSA. For the CDR3, the DNA is TGTGCCAGCAGCTTAACCTCAAGGACATACTACAATGAGCAGTTCTTC. Protein product: CASSLTSRTYYNEQFF.

In this sample, this clone turned up many times. The rearrangement joins TRBV29-1 to TRBJ2-7, with D possibly matching TRBD2 (6 bases). The germline CDR1 and CDR2 sequences are SQVTM and ANQGSEA. V lost 2 bases and J 2 bases, leaving 10 bases between the germline ends. This CDR3 is built from 13 residues. The CDR3 sequence is CSVELTGAYEQYF. In nucleotides, the CDR3 is TGCAGCGTTGAACTGACGGGGGCCTACGAGCAGTACTTC.

This clone was seen a handful of times. V and J are TRBV6-1 and TRBJ1-1; 7 nucleotides match TRBD1. The CDR3 loop spans 12 amino acids. Germline values: CDR1 MNHNS, CDR2 SASEGT. After removal of 6 bases from V and 10 bases from J, the junction contained 8 bases not matched to a gene. CDR3: CASSTTGYGAFF. The DNA of the CDR3 is TGTGCCAGCAGCACGACAGGGTACGGAGCTTTCTTT.

The chain employs TRBV20-1 and TRBJ2-5; D unclear. There are 11 residues in the CDR3. Trimming took off 8 bases at V and 5 bases at J, with 12 bases between the two ends. Germline CDR1 DFQATT, CDR2 SNEGSKA (reference sequence). The CDR3, as DNA: TGCAGTTCAAGAGCTGGGGAGACCCAGTACTTC. Translating it yields CSSRAGETQYF.

This clone was detected only a few times. The genes are TRBV2 and TRBJ2-1, with D perhaps TRBD1 (5 bases). The CDR3 contains 12 residues. The V end lost 7 bases, the J end lost 10 bases, and 14 bases lay between the germline ends. Germline CDR1 reads SNHLY; CDR2 reads FYNNEI. CDR3: CASTRTGWEQFF. CDR3 coding DNA: TGTGCCAGCACGCGAACAGGCTGGGAGCAGTTCTTC.